Described below is a single T cell receptor beta chain sequence and its context. The entry originates in a study of blood T cell repertoires in COVID-19. As originally analysed: Using reference gene primer amplification, nucleated cell counts were estimated. Here immunoSEQ multiplex PCR was the method, and the copy in TCRdb shows in-frame clones only, minus some. The D gene and trimming were derived from the DNA, and the V and J assignments and clone size from that table. The table lists about 60,000 clones, around 82% of them singletons, with roughly 7.7% in the top ten. The CDR3 length is 13 residues. Deletions cut 5 bases from V and 4 bases from J, with 11 bases between. In germline, CDR1 is LNHNV, CDR2 YYDKDF (reference sequence).

The sequence came from a woman older than 75 with acute or convalescent COVID-19. The specimen was peripheral blood. The chain combines TRBV15 with TRBJ1-2; weak D call: TRBD1 (5 bases). The CDR3 loop reads CATSRDSIYGYTF. The CDR3 bases are TGTGCCACCAGCCGCGACAGTATCTATGGCTACACCTTC.